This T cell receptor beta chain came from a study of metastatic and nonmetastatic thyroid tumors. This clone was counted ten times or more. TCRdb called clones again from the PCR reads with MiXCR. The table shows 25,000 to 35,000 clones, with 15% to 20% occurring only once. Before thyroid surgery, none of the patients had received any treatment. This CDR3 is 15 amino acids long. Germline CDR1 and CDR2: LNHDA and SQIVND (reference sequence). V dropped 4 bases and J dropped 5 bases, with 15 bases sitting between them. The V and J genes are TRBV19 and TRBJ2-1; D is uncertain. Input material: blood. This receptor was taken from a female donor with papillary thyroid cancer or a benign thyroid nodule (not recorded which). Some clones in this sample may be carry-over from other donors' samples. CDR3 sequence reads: CASSKDMAGHNEQFF. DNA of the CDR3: TGTGCCAGTAGTAAGGATATGGCCGGTCACAATGAGCAGTTCTTC.